This T cell receptor beta chain is drawn from a study of blood T cell repertoires in COVID-19. Authors' analysis steps: Reference gene primer amplification gave nucleated cell count estimates. Clones were sequenced by immunoSEQ multiplex PCR, and TCRdb holds only the in-frame ones, with some missing. V and J calls plus clone size are reproduced from that table; the DNA served to infer D and trimming. The data contain around 370,000 clones, approximately 90% of them seen just once; the ten biggest clones take up more than 0.95%. The germline gives CDR1 MGHRA, CDR2 YSYEKL. The CDR3 is made up of 15 amino acids. The V gene end was trimmed by 1 base and the J gene end by 7 bases; junction bases not matched to a gene: 4. Participants' own reports of clinical history determined their cohort assignment.

The V call is TRBV4-1, the J call TRBJ1-6, with TRBD1 identical over 7 bases. The clonotype comes from a woman under 30 who had recovered from COVID-19. The sequenced sample consisted of PBMCs or T cells enriched from blood (not recorded which). CDR3 loop: CASSQGRGRNSPLHF. The DNA of the CDR3 is TGCGCCAGCAGCCAAGGTAGGGGGCGAAATTCACCCCTCCACTTT.